This T cell receptor beta chain was found in a study of blood T cell repertoires in COVID-19. This table comes from immunoSEQ multiplex PCR, and its TCRdb copy is limited to in-frame clones, with some not included. The data contain 95,000 to 110,000 clones, about 93% of them singletons. The sequence was collected from a woman aged 30 to 39 with acute or convalescent COVID-19. Sequencing was done on a sample of peripheral blood.

CDR3 amino acids: CASSGNKYTDMNTEAFF. The DNA for the CDR3 is TGTGCCAGTAGTGGTAATAAATATACAGATATGAACACTGAAGCTTTCTTT. V is TRBV19 and J is TRBJ1-1; D uncertain. The germline V gene encodes CDR1 LNHDA and CDR2 SQIVND (reference sequence). This CDR3 region has 17 residues. The germline V and J ends were trimmed by 5 bases and 0 bases, with 19 bases remaining between them.